This TCR beta chain was recorded in a study of shared clonotypes between healthy human individuals. CDR3 length: 14 amino acids. V shed 4 bases, J shed 3 bases, and the junction held 3 bases outside the gene matches. CDR1 is MNHEY and CDR2 is SMNVEV in the germline V gene (reference sequence). Sequencing used immunoSEQ multiplex PCR; TCRdb keeps in-frame clones, though not all of them. The table lists roughly 770,000 clones, around 96% of them singletons. Naive CD8 populations comprised CD45RO-negative cells positively selected for CCR7, excluding terminally differentiated effector memory CD45RA+ cells.

The V call is TRBV27, the J call TRBJ1-1; TRBD1 aligns across 9 bases. This sequence originates from a man aged 25-45 years in good health. Input material: naive CD8+ T cells sorted from blood. The CDR3 region has the DNA TGTGCCAGCAGTTCGGACAGGGGATACACTGAAGCTTTCTTT. Translation gives CASSSDRGYTEAFF.